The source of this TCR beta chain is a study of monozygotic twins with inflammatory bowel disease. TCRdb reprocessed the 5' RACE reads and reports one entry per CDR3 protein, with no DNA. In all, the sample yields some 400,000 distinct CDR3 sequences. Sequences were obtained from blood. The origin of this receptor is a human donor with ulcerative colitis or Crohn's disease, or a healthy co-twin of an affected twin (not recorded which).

Here the CDR3 reads CASLPGAGMNTEAFF. The J gene is TRBJ1-1, the V gene TRBV5-4; TCRdb outputs TRBD1, but without DNA this stays unchecked. The CDR3 is 15 amino acids. The germline gives CDR1 SGHNT, CDR2 YYREEE (reference sequence).